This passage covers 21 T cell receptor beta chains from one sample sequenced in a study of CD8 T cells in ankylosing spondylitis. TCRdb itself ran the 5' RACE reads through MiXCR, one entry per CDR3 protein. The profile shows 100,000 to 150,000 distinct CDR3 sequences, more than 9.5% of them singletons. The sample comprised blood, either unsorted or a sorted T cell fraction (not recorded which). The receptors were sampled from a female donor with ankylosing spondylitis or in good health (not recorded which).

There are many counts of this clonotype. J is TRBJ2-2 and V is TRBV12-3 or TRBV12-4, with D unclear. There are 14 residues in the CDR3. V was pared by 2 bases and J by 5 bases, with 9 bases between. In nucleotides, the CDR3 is TGTGCCAGCAGTTTAAGGCTGGAGACCGGGGAGCTGTTTTTT. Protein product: CASSLRLETGELFF.

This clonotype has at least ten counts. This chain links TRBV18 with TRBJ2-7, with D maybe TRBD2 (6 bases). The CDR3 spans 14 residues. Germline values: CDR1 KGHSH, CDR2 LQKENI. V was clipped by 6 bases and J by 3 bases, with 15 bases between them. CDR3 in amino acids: CASSPPADYYEQYF. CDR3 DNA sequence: TGTGCCAGCTCTCCTCCGGCGGACTACTACGAGCAGTACTTC.

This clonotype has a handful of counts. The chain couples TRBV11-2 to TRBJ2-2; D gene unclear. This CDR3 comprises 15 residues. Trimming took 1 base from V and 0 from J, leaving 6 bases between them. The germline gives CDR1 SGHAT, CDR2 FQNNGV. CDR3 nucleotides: TGTGCCAGCAGCTTAGGGCCCGCGAACACCGGGGAGCTGTTTTTT. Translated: CASSLGPANTGELFF. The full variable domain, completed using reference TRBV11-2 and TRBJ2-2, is EAGVAQSPRYKIIEKRQSVAFWCNPISGHATLYWYQQILGQGPKLLIQFQNNGVVDDSQLPKDRFSAERLKGVDSTLKIQPAKLEDSAVYLCASSLGPANTGELFFGEGSRLTVL.

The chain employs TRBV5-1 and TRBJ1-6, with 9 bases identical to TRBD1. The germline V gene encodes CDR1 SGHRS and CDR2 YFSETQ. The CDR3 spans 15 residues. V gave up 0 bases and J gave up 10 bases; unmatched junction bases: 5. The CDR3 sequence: CASSLVGTGYSPLHF. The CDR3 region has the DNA TGCGCCAGCAGCTTGGTCGGGACAGGGTACTCACCCCTCCACTTT.

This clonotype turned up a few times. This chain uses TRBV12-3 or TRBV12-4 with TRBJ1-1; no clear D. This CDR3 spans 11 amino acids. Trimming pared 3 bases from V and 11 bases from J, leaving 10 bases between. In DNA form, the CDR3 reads TGTGCCAGCAGTTTTTCGGGGATTGCTTTCTTT. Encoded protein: CASSFSGIAFF.

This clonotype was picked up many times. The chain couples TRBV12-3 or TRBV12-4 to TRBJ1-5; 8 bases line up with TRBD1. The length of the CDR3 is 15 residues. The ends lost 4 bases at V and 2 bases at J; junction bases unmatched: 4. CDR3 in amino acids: CASSSQGAGNQPQHF. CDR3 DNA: TGTGCCAGCAGTTCCCAGGGGGCTGGCAATCAGCCCCAGCATTTT.

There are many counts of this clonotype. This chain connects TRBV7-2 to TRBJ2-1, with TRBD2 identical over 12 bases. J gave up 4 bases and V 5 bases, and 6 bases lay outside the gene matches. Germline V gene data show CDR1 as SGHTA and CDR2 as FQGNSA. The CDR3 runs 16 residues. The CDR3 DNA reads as TGTGCCAGCAGCATCTCTAGCGGGAGGGCTTACAATGAGCAGTTCTTC. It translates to CASSISSGRAYNEQFF.

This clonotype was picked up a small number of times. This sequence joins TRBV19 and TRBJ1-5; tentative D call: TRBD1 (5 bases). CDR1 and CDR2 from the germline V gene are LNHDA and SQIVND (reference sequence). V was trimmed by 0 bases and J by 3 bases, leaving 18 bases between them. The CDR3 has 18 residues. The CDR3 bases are TGTGCCAGTAGTATAGATGGATCCCTTGACAGACCCAATCAGCCCCAGCATTTT. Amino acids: CASSIDGSLDRPNQPQHF. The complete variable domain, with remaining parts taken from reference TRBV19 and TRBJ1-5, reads DGGITQSPKYLFRKEGQNVTLSCEQNLNHDAMYWYRQDPGQGLRLIYYSQIVNDFQKGDIAEGYSVSREKKESFPLTVTSAQKNPTAFYLCASSIDGSLDRPNQPQHFGDGTRLSIL.

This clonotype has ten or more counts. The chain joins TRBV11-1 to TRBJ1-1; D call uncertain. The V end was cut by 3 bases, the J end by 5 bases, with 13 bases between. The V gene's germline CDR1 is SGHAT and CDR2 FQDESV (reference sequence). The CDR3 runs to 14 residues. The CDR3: CASSLEGVGTEAFF. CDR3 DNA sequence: TGTGCCAGCAGCTTGGAGGGCGTGGGAACTGAAGCTTTCTTT.

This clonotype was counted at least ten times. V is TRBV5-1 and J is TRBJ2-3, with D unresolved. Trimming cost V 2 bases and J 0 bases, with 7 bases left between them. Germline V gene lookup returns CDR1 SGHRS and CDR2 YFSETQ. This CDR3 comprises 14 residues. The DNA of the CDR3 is TGCGCCAGCAGCTTCACAGCTAGCACAGATACGCAGTATTTT. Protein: CASSFTASTDTQYF.

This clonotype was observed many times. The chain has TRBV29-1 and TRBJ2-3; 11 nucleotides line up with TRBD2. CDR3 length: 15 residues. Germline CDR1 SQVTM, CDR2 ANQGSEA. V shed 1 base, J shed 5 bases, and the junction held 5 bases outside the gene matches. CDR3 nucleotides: TGCAGCGTTGAAGGCGTAGCGGGGGGGCGAGATACGCAGTATTTT. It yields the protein CSVEGVAGGRDTQYF.

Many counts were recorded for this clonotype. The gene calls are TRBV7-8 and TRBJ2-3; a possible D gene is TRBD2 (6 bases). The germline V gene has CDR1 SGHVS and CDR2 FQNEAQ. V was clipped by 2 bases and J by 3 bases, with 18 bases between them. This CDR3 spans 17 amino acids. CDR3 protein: CASSLRELAAKTDTQYF. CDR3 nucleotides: TGTGCCAGCAGCTTAAGGGAACTAGCCGCGAAAACAGATACGCAGTATTTT.

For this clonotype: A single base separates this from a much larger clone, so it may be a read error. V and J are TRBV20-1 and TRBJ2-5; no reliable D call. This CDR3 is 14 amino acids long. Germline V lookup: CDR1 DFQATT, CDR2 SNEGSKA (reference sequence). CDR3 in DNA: TGCAGTGCTAGAGATTGGACGGTCCAAGGGACCCAGTACTTC. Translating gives CSARDWTVQGTQYF.

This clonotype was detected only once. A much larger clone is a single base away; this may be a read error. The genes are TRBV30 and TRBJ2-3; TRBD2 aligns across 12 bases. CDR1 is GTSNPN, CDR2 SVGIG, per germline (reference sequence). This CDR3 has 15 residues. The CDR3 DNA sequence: TGTGCCTGGGCCCTAGCGGGAGGGCCGGGAGATATGCAGTATTTT. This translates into CAWALAGGPGDMQYF.

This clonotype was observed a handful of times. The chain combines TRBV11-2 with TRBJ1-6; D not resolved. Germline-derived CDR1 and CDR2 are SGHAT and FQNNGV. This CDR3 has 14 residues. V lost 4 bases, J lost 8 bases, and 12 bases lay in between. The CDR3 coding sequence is TGTGCCAGCAGCTCCCGTTACGGGGATTCACCCCTCCACTTT. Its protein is CASSSRYGDSPLHF.

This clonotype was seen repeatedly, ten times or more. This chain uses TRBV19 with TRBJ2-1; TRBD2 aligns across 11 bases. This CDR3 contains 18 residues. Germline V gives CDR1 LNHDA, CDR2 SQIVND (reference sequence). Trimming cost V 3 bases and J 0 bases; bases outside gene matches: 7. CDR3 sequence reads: CASSIPRLAGRSYNEQFF. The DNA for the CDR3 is TGTGCCAGTAGTATTCCCAGACTAGCGGGACGCTCCTACAATGAGCAGTTCTTC.

As DNA, the CDR3 is TGTGCCAGCAGCCCCGGACTAGCGGAATACTACAATGAGCAGTTCTTC. This gives the protein CASSPGLAEYYNEQFF. The chain uses TRBV7-8 and TRBJ2-1, with TRBD2 matching 10 bases. The junction had 7 bases not matched to a gene; V was cut back by 5 bases and J by 3 bases. CDR1 is SGHVS, CDR2 FQNEAQ, per germline. The CDR3 is made up of 16 amino acids.

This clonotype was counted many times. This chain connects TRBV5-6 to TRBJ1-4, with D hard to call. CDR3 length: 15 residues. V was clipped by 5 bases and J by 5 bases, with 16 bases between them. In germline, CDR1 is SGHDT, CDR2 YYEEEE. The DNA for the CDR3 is TGTGCCAGCAGTCGCCGACGGCCTATAAATGAAAAACTGTTTTTT. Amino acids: CASSRRRPINEKLFF.

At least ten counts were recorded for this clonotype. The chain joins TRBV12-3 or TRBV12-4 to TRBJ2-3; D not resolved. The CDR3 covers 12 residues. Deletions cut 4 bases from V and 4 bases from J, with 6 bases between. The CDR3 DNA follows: TGTGCCAGCAGTTCCCTACCAGATACGCAGTATTTT. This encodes CASSSLPDTQYF.

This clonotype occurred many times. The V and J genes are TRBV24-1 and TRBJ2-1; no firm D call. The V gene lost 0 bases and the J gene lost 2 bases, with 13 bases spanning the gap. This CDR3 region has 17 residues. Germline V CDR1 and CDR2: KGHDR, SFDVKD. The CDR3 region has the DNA TGTGCCACCAGTGATTTGCAATCTAGTTCGGCCTACAATGAGCAGTTCTTC. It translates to CATSDLQSSSAYNEQFF.

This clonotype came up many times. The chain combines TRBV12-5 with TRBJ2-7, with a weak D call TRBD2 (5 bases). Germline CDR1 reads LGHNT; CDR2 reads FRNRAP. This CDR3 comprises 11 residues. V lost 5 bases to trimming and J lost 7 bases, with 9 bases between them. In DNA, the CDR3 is TGTGCTAGTGGTCCCGGGGAAGAGCAGTACTTC. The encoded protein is CASGPGEEQYF.